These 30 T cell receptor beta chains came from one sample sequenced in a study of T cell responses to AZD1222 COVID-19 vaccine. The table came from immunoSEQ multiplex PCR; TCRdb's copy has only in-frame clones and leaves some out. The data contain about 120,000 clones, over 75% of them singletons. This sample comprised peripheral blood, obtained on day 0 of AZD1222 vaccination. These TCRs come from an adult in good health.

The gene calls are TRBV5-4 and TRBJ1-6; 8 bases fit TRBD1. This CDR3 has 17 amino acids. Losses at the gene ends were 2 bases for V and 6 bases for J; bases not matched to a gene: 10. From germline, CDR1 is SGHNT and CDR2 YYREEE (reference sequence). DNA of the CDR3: TGTGCCAGCAGCTTCGAGGACAGGGAAATAAGTAATTCACCCCTCCACTTT. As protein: CASSFEDREISNSPLHF.

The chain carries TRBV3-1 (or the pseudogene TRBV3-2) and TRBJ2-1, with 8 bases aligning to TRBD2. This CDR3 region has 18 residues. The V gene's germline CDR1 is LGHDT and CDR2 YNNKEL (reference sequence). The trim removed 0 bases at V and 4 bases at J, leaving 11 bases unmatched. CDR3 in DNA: TGTGCCAGCAGCCAAGATTTGGGCACTAGCGGAGGGTACAATGAGCAGTTCTTC. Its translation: CASSQDLGTSGGYNEQFF.

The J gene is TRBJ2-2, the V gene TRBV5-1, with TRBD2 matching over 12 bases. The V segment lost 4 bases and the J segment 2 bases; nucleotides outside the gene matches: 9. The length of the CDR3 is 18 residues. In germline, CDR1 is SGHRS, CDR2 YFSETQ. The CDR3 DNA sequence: TGCGCCAGCAGCGCGAGACTAGCGGGGGCTGCTAACACCGGGGAGCTGTTTTTT. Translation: CASSARLAGAANTGELFF.

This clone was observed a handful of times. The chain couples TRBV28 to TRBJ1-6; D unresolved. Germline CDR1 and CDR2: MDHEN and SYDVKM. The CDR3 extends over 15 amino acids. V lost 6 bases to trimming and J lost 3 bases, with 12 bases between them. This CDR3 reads CASRRREDYNSPLHF. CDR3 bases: TGTGCCAGCAGGCGACGGGAAGACTATAATTCACCCCTCCACTTT.

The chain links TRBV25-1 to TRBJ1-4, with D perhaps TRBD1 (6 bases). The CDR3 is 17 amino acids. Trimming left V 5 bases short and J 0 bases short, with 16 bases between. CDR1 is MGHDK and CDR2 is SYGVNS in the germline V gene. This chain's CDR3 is CASSNYRVDPTNEKLFF. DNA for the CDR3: TGTGCCAGCAGTAATTACAGGGTAGATCCAACTAATGAAAAACTGTTTTTT.

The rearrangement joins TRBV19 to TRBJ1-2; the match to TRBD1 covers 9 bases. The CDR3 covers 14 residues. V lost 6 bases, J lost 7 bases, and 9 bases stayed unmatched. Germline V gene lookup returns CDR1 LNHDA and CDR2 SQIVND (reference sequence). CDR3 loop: CASRTGGSVSGYTF. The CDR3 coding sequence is TGTGCCAGTAGAACAGGGGGCTCGGTGAGTGGCTACACCTTC. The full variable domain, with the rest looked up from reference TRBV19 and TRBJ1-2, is DGGITQSPKYLFRKEGQNVTLSCEQNLNHDAMYWYRQDPGQGLRLIYYSQIVNDFQKGDIAEGYSVSREKKESFPLTVTSAQKNPTAFYLCASRTGGSVSGYTFGSGTRLTVV.

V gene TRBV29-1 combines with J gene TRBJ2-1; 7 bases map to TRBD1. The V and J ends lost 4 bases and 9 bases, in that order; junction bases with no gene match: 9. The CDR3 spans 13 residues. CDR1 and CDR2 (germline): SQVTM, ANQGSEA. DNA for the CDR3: TGCAGCGTTGTGGCGTCGGACAGGATTGAGCAGTTCTTC. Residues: CSVVASDRIEQFF.

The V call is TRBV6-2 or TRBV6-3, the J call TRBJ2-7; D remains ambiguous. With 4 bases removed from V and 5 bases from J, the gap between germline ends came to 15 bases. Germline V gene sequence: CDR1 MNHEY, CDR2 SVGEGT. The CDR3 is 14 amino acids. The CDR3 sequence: CASSSVLTVHEQYF. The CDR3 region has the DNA TGTGCCAGCAGTTCCGTCTTGACTGTCCACGAGCAGTACTTC.

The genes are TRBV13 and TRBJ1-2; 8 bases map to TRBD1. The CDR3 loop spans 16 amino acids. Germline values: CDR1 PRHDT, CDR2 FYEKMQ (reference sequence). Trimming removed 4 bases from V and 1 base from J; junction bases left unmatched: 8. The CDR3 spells CASSWRTGTFNYGYTF. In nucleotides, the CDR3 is TGTGCCAGCAGCTGGAGGACAGGGACCTTTAACTATGGCTACACCTTC.

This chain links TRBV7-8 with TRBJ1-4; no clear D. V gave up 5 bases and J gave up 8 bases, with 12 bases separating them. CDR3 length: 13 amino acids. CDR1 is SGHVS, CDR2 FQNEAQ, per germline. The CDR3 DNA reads TGTGCCAGCAGCCCTCTAAGGAACGAAAAACTGTTTTTT. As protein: CASSPLRNEKLFF.

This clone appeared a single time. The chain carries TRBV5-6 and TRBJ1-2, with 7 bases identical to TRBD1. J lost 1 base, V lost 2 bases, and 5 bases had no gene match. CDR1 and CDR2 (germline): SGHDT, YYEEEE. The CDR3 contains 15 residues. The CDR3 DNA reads TGTGCCAGCAGCTTAGTGGACAGGAGTAACTATGGCTACACCTTC. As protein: CASSLVDRSNYGYTF. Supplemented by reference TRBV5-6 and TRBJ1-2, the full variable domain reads DAGVTQSPTHLIKTRGQQVTLRCSPKSGHDTVSWYQQALGQGPQFIFQYYEEEERQRGNFPDRFSGHQFPNYSSELNVNALLLGDSALYLCASSLVDRSNYGYTFGSGTRLTVV.

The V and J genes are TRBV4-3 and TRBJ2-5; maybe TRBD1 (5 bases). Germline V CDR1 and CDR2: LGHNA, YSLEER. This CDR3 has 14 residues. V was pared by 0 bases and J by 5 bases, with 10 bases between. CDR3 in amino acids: CASSQDGAGETQYF. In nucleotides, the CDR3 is TGCGCCAGCAGCCAAGATGGGGCCGGTGAGACCCAGTACTTC.

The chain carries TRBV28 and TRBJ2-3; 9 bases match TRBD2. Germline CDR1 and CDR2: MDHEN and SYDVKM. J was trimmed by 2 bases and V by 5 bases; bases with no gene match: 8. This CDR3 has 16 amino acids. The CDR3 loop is CASSRLAGAATDTQYF. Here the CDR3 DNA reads TGTGCCAGCAGTCGTTTAGCGGGGGCCGCCACAGATACGCAGTATTTT.

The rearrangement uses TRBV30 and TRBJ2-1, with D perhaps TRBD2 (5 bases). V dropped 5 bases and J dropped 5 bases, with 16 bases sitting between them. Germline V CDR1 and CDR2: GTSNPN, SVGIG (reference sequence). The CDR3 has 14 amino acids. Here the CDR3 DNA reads TGTGCCTGGGGAGTGGACTCGCTCCACAATGAGCAGTTCTTC. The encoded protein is CAWGVDSLHNEQFF.

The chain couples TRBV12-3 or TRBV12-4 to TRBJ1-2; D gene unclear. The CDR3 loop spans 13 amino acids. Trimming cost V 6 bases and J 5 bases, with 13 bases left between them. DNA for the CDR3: TGTGCCAGCAGCCTGACCTCTGGTTATGGCTACACCTTC. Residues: CASSLTSGYGYTF.

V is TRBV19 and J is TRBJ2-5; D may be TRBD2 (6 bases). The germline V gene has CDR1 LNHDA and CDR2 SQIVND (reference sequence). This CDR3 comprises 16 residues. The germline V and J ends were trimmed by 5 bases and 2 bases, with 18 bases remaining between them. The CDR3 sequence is CASSSGWGVGQETQYF. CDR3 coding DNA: TGTGCCAGTAGTTCCGGATGGGGGGTGGGGCAAGAGACCCAGTACTTC.

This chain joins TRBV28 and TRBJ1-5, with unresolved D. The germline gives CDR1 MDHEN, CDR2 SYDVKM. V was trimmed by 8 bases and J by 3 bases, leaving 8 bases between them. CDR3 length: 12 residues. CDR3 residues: CASGLTNQPQHF. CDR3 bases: TGTGCCAGCGGCCTGACCAATCAGCCCCAGCATTTT.

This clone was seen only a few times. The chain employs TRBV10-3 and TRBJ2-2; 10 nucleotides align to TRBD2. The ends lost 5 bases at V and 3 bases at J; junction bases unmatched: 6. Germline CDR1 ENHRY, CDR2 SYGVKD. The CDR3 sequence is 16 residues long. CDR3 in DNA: TGTGCCATCAGTATGGGTAGCGGGGGGTACACCGGGGAGCTGTTTTTT. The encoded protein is CAISMGSGGYTGELFF.

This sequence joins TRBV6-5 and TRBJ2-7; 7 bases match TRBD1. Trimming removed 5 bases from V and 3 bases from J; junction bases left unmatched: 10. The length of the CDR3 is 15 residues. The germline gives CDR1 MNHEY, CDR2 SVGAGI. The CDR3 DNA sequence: TGTGCCAGCAGTCTGAAACCCGGACAGGTCTACGAGCAGTACTTC. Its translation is CASSLKPGQVYEQYF.

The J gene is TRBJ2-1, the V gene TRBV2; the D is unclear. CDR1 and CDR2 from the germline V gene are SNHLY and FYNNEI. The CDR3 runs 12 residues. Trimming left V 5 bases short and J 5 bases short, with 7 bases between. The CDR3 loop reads CASSNLDNEQFF. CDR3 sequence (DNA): TGTGCCAGCAGTAACTTGGACAATGAGCAGTTCTTC. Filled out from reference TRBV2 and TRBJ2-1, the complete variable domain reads EPEVTQTPSHQVTQMGQEVILRCVPISNHLYFYWYRQILGQKVEFLVSFYNNEISEKSEIFDDQFSVERPDGSNFTLKIRSTKLEDSAMYFCASSNLDNEQFFGPGTRLTVL.

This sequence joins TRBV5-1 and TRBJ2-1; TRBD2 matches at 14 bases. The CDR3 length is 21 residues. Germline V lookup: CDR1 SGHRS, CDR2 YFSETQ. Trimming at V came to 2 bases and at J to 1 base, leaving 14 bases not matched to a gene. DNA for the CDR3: TGCGCCAGCAGCTTTCCGGGACTAGCGGGAGAGGGTTTTGGATCCTACAATGAGCAGTTCTTC. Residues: CASSFPGLAGEGFGSYNEQFF.

CDR3 protein: CASHSSGRESNQPQHF. In DNA, the CDR3 is TGTGCCAGCCATTCCTCGGGCAGGGAAAGCAATCAGCCCCAGCATTTT. J is TRBJ1-5 and V is TRBV5-6; TRBD1 is a possible D gene (5 bases). CDR1 SGHDT and CDR2 YYEEEE come from the germline V gene. V dropped 7 bases and J dropped 1 base, with 18 bases sitting between them. The CDR3 covers 16 residues.

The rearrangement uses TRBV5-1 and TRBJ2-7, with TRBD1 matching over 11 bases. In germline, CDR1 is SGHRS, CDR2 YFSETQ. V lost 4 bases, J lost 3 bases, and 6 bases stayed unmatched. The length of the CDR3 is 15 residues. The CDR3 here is CASSVTGTGGYEQYF. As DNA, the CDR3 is TGCGCCAGCAGCGTCACCGGGACAGGGGGCTACGAGCAGTACTTC. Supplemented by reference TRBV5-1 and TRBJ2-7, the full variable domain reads KAGVTQTPRYLIKTRGQQVTLSCSPISGHRSVSWYQQTPGQGLQFLFEYFSETQRNKGNFPGRFSGRQFSNSRSEMNVSTLELGDSALYLCASSVTGTGGYEQYFGPGTRLTVT.

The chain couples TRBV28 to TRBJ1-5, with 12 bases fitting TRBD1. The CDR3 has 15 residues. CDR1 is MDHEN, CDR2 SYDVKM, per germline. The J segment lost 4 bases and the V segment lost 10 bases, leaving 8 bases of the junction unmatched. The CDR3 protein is CATNTGQGANQPQHF. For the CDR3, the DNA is TGTGCCACCAATACGGGACAGGGGGCAAATCAGCCCCAGCATTTT.

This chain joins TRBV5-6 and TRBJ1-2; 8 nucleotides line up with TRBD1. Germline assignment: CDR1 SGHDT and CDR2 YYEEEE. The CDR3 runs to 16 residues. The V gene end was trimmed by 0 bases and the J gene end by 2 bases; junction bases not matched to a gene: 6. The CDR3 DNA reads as TGTGCCAGCAGCTTGGTTGCAGGGGGCTACAACTATGGCTACACCTTC. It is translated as CASSLVAGGYNYGYTF.

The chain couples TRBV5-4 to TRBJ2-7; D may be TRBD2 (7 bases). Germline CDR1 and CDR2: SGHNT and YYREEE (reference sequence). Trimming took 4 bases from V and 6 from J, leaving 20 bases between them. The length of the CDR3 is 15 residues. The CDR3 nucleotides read TGTGCCAGCAGCCCCCGAAGGGGGGGATCGGGCGAGCAGTACTTC. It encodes CASSPRRGGSGEQYF.

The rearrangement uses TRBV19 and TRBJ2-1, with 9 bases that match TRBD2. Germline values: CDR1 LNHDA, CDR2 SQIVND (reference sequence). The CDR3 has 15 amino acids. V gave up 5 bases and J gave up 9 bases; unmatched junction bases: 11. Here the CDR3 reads CASSGLAPDGGEQFF. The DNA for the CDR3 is TGTGCCAGTAGTGGACTAGCGCCCGATGGGGGTGAGCAGTTCTTC.

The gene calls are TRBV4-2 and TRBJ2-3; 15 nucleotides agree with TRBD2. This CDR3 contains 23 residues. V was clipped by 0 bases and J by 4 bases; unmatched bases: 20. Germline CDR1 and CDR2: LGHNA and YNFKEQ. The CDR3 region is CASSQEPPRTSGGVRLGADTQYF. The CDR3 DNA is TGTGCCAGCAGCCAAGAACCCCCTCGGACTAGCGGGGGGGTTCGCCTCGGGGCAGATACGCAGTATTTT.

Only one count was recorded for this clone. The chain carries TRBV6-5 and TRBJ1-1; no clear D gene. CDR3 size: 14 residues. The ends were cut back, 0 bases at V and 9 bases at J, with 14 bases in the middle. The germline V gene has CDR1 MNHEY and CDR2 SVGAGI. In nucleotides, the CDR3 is TGTGCCAGCAGTTACTCCCTCAGCGCAGGACAAGCTTTCTTT. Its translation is CASSYSLSAGQAFF.

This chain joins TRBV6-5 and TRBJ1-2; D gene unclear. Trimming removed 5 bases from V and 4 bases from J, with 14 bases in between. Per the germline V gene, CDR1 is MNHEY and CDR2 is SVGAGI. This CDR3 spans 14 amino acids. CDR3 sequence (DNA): TGTGCCAGCAGTACCACGGGCAGCCCCTATGGCTACACCTTC. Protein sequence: CASSTTGSPYGYTF.